This TCR beta chain was obtained from a study of blood T cell repertoires in COVID-19 (TCRdb year 2020). Describing the broader study: The collaborator samples originated in the United States, Italy and Spain and spanned the acute and convalescent phases of COVID-19. Nearly every sample came with metadata listing a de-identified subject ID, COVID-19 status, age in years and sex. Deeply sampled blood TCRbeta repertoires from subjects exposed to, actively infected with, or recovered from COVID-19 were included in the dataset. Where available, HLA class I and class II types were taken from metadata supplied by the sample provider and were not determined by assay-based typing. The prospective study material was composed of cDNA or gDNA derived from T cells, B-cell-depleted T cells, or PBMCs. The samples were drawn from two sources: the first 160 participants of the ongoing ImmuneRACE study, and 1,000 to 1,500 subjects contributed by 6 global collaborators. A freely available public database, intended as a resource for researchers studying the immune response to SARS-CoV-2, is where the repertoires were released.

The immunoSEQ Assay, a bias-controlled multiplex PCR, was used to amplify TCRbeta CDR3 regions from genomic DNA. The authors' pipeline ran thus. The number of nucleated cells in each sample was estimated from the amplification of reference gene primers within the assay. Sequence reads were collapsed and filtered to measure the absolute abundance of every unique TCRbeta CDR3 rearrangement. For each sample, productive Simpson clonality was calculated by taking the square root of Simpson's diversity index across productive rearrangements. TCRdb took this table from immuneACCESS and kept in-frame rearrangements with V and J called. Such tables lack part of the clones; where checked against another copy, unresolved V genes explain under half of the gap, and the rest is unexplained. The DNA gave D and trimming, while V, J and clone size come from that table. The sample table lists 86,000 or so clones, roughly 96% of them with a count of one. The leading ten clones occupy about 4.5% of the sample.

What the work shows at the level of the full study, not this receptor alone: The amount of clinical and demographic metadata varied by source and participant and was provided uncurated.

Collaborating institutions collected whole blood in K2EDTA tubes following their own protocols. For TCRbeta analysis, collaborators shipped samples in one of three forms: frozen whole blood, isolated PBMCs, or DNA extracted from either of those sample types. The trim is 4 bases for V and 0 bases for J, with a gap of 16 bases between the germline ends. For CDR1 and CDR2, the germline V gene (reference sequence) lists WNHNN and SYGVQD. The CDR3, from cysteine to phenylalanine, totals 17 residues. Of the read, only the CDR3 DNA is kept; its 51 bases are in frame from base 1. In its sample, this clone was seen once. Which antigen it targets is not known. There are no base qualities to consult, and no much larger clone falls within one base.

Sample: peripheral blood. This TCR was recovered from a human donor with active COVID-19. The donor label of this sample is uncertain. Recombination joined TRBV10-1 with TRBJ2-1, and possibly TRBD2, on 5 matching bases. The CDR3: CASSVGGSSVSYNEQFF. The base sequence is TGCGCCAGCAGTGTAGGTGGGAGCTCCGTCTCCTACAATGAGCAGTTCTTC.